The subject of this entry is one T cell receptor beta chain. Its specific antigen is unknown. No per-base quality is available; no much larger clone lies one base away. CDR1 DFQATT and CDR2 SNEGSKA were looked up in the germline V gene (reference sequence). The CDR3 starts with the cysteine, ends with the phenylalanine, and has 16 residues. Only the CDR3 part of the read is kept: 48 bases, read in frame from the first base. The library relied on PCR. TCRdb shows the sequencer as Illumina HiSeq 2500. To reduce PCR and sequencing biases, unique molecular identifiers were built into the TCR beta cDNA libraries. Approximately 500,000 cDNA molecules were obtained per 1 to 10 million input T cells, so each molecule approximated one T cell. Patient libraries were prepared and sequenced with the same protocol used for the earlier healthy control dataset. Samples belonging to the same batch were prepared together, multiplexed and sequenced on a shared HiSeq lane. As for how the authors treated the data: Raw barcoded reads were processed with MIGEC, discarding single-read molecular identifier groups before consensus assembly and CDR3 extraction. VDJtools was used for post-analysis of the clonotype tables, and diversity was normalized by down-sampling every dataset to the size of the smallest sample. In repertoire overlap clustering, CDR3 amino acid sequences, but not nucleotide sequences, were matched to correct batch-related cross-sample contamination. TCRdb redid the processing of the public reads, applying fastp at Q25 and MiXCR, and retained in-frame beta chains. When rows share a CDR3 protein, they turn into one entry using the most common DNA and genes. The V and J calls were determined by TCRdb, not by the authors. The sample table lists hundreds of thousands of distinct CDR3 sequences, around 40% of them with a count of one. The ten top clones hold under 2% of the sample.

These data originate in a study of post-analysis software for immune sequencing data (dated by TCRdb to 2013 to 2016). For the study in its entirety: Recorded disease courses included relapsing-remitting, secondary progressive and progressive-relapsing multiple sclerosis, with some patients lacking subtype annotation. The patient repertoires were compared against 11 previously published healthy control repertoires obtained from donors aged roughly 6 to 28 years. A subset of samples was prepared in parallel using single-end sample barcoding, then pooled and co-amplified after Illumina adapter ligation. Study-level results and caveats: Normalized Chao1 diversity was significantly lower in multiple sclerosis patients than controls, suggesting substantial peripheral T-cell clonal expansion. The control group was slightly older than the multiple sclerosis patient group. Direct clustering with F measure showed strong co-clustering of samples prepared in the same batch, prompting a batch-effect correction. Patients showed significantly higher frequencies than controls for a few TRBV segments, among them TRBV5-6, TRBV5-1 and TRBV20-1.

To demonstrate the VDJtools post-analysis software, the study profiled TCR beta repertoires from the peripheral blood of 10 to 15 young patients with multiple sclerosis. Multiple sclerosis patients were children and adolescents aged about 6 to 17 years. The receptor chain draws on TRBV20-1 and TRBJ2-4, and TRBD1 matches 9 of the central bases. TRBJ2-7 explains the end of the DNA better; the J call may be wrong. The sequence was collected from a girl under 18 with multiple sclerosis. Sequencing was done on a sample of blood. The CDR3 here reads CSARGRAGQGGYEQYF. DNA sequence: TGCAGTGCTAGAGGCAGGGCGGGACAGGGAGGATACGAGCAGTACTTC.